The present TCR beta chain was sequenced within a study of T cells in Graves' hyperthyroidism and ophthalmopathy. Overall study findings and caveats: Also found in blood were most expanded thyroid clonotypes above 0.001. Ophthalmopathy, which appeared later, was predicted by the model a median roughly 6.5 months before onset.

Uncontrolled infection, other autoimmune disease, pregnancy and lactation each barred patients from inclusion. Orbital computed tomography and thyroid ultrasound, together with serum TRAb and thyroxine and clinical symptoms, were used for diagnoses. Worth noting for this clonotype: Its antigen is not identified. A much larger clonotype is one base distant, so this may be a read error.

In germline, CDR1 is DFQATT, CDR2 SNEGSKA (reference sequence). There are 14 residues in the CDR3. J was trimmed by 2 bases and V by 0 bases; bases with no gene match: 3. From RNA transcripts, TCR beta CDR3 regions were amplified. A set of HTBI primers served as the primers for a first-round RT-PCR of the TCR CDR3. TCRdb processed the multiplex PCR reads anew with MiXCR; each CDR3 protein has one entry. There are roughly 500,000 distinct CDR3 sequences in the sample; 40% to 50% occur only once, and 35% to 50% lies in the top ten. The chain employs TRBV20-1 and TRBJ2-7; 8 nucleotides match TRBD2. Material for sequencing was peripheral blood or thyroid tissue (not recorded which). The receptor's source is an adult woman with Graves' disease, either hyperthyroidism or ophthalmopathy (not recorded which). In DNA, the CDR3 is TGCAGTGCTAGAGATCCCGGGGGGGCCTACGAGCAGTACTTC. It encodes CSARDPGGAYEQYF.